Included here is one T cell receptor (beta chain) sequence, with context. The data originate from a study of blood T cell repertoires in COVID-19. Across the study: Acute and convalescent COVID-19 specimens originated in the United States, Italy and Spain. From T cells, B-cell-depleted T cells, or PBMCs came the material, which was cDNA or gDNA.

Original data processing: It was from reference gene primer amplification that nucleated cell counts were estimated. Profiled with immunoSEQ multiplex PCR; TCRdb holds only in-frame clones, not every one. V and J calls and clone size come straight from that table; D and trimming were deduced from the DNA. Of some 140,000 clones detected, around 73% appear once; the ten largest clones hold approximately 10%. Per germline, CDR1 LGHNT and CDR2 FRNRAP. The CDR3 contains 17 residues. The V end lost 5 bases, the J end lost 1 base, and 18 bases lay between the germline ends. V and J are TRBV12-5 and TRBJ2-1; a weak D match, TRBD1 (6 bases). The source is a man in his 60s who had recovered from COVID-19. Sequences were obtained from peripheral blood. The CDR3 DNA reads TGTGCTAGTGGTCCCGGAAGGACAGTGGTATCCTACAATGAGCAGTTCTTC. This translates into CASGPGRTVVSYNEQFF.